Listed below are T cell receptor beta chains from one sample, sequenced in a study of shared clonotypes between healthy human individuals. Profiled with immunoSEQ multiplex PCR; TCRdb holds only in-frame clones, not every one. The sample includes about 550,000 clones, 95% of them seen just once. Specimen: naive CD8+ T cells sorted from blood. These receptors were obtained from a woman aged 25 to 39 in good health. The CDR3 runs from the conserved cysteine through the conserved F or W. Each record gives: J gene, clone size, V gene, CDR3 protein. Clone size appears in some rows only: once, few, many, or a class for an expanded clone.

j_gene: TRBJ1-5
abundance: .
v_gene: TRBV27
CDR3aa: CASSLTGRNVQPQHF

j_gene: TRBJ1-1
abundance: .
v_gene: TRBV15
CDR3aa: CATSRESRQPEAFF

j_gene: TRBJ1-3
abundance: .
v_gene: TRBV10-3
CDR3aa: CAIRSPISENTIYF

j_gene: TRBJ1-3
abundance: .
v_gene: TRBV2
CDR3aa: CASSGQGAGNTIYF

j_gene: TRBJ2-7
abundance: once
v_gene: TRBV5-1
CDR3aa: CASSIYREGHYEQYF

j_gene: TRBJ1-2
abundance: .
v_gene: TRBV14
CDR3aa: CASSQDLGARYGYTF

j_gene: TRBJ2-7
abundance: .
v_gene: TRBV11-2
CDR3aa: CASSLGQGALEQYF

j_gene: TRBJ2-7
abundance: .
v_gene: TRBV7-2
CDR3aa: CASRQTGFNEQYF

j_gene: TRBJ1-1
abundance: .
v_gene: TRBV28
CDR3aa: CASCEIGQGGRAFF

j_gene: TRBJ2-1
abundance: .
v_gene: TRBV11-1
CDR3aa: CASSPGVMGRFTEQFF

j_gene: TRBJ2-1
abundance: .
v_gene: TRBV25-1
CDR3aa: CASTYRTGHNEQFF

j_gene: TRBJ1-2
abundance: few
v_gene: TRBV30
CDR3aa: CAWSVLLYYGYTF

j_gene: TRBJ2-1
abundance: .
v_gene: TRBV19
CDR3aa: CASSRRLAGEYEQFF

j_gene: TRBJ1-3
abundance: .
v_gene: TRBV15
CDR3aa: CATSYSRSGNTIYF

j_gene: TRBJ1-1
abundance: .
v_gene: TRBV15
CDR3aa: CATSTRPGQLNTEAFF

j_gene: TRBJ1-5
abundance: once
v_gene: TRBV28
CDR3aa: CASSLGGGNQPQHF

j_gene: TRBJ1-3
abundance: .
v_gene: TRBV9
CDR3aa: CASSVSDYGNTIYF

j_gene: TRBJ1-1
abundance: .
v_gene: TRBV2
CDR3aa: CASGDRETEAFF

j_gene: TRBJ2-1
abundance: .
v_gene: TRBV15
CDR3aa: CATSRKRERGNEQFF

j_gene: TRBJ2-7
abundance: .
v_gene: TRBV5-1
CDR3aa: CASDGAGMRYF

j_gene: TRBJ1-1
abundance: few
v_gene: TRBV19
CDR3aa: CASIQARQGGTEAFF

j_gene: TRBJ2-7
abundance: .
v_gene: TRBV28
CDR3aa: CASSPGLAFSYEQYF

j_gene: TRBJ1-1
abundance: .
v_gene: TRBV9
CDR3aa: CASSEGGSSVGEAFF

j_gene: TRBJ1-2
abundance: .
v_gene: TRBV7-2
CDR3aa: CASSPGQTYGYTF

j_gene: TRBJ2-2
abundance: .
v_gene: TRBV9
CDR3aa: CASSEGGGTRPTGELFF

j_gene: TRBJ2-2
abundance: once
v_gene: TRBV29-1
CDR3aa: CSVLTGQPYTGELFF

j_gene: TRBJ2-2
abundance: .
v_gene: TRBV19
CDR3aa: CATLAGESTGELFF

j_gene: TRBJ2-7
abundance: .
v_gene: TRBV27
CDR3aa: CASSERESENEQYF

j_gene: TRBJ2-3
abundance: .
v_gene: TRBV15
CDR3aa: CATSRFLDTDTQYF

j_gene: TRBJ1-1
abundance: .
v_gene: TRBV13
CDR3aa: CASSLIPNGNTEAFF

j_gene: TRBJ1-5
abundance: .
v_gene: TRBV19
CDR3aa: CASSTWDSSNQPQHF

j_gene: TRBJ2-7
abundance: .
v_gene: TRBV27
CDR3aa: CASNPRADSYEQYF

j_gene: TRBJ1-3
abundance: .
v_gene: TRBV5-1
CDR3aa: CASSLAAVGQGYSGNTIYF

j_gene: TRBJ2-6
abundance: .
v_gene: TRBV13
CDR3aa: CASSLQGFGANVLTF

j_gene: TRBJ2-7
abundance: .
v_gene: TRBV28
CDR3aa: CASSSGTGGGMASEQYF

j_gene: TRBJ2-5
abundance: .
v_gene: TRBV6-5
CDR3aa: CASSYGGQETQYF

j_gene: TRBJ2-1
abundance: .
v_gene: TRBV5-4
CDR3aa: CASRYYGGGGYNEQFF

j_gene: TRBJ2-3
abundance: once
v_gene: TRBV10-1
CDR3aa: CASSEWVALDRGPDTQYF

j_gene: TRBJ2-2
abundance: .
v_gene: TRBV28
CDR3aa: CASSFTGGLGNTGELFF

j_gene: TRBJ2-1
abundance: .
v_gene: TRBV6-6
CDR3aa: CASSYTGTSPNEQFF

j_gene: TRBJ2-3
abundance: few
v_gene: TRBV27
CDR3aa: CASSLGGTGSADTQYF

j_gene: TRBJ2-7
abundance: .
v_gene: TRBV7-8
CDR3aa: CASSLDSGEQYF

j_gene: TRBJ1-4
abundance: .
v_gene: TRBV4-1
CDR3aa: CATAAGMILGANEKLFF